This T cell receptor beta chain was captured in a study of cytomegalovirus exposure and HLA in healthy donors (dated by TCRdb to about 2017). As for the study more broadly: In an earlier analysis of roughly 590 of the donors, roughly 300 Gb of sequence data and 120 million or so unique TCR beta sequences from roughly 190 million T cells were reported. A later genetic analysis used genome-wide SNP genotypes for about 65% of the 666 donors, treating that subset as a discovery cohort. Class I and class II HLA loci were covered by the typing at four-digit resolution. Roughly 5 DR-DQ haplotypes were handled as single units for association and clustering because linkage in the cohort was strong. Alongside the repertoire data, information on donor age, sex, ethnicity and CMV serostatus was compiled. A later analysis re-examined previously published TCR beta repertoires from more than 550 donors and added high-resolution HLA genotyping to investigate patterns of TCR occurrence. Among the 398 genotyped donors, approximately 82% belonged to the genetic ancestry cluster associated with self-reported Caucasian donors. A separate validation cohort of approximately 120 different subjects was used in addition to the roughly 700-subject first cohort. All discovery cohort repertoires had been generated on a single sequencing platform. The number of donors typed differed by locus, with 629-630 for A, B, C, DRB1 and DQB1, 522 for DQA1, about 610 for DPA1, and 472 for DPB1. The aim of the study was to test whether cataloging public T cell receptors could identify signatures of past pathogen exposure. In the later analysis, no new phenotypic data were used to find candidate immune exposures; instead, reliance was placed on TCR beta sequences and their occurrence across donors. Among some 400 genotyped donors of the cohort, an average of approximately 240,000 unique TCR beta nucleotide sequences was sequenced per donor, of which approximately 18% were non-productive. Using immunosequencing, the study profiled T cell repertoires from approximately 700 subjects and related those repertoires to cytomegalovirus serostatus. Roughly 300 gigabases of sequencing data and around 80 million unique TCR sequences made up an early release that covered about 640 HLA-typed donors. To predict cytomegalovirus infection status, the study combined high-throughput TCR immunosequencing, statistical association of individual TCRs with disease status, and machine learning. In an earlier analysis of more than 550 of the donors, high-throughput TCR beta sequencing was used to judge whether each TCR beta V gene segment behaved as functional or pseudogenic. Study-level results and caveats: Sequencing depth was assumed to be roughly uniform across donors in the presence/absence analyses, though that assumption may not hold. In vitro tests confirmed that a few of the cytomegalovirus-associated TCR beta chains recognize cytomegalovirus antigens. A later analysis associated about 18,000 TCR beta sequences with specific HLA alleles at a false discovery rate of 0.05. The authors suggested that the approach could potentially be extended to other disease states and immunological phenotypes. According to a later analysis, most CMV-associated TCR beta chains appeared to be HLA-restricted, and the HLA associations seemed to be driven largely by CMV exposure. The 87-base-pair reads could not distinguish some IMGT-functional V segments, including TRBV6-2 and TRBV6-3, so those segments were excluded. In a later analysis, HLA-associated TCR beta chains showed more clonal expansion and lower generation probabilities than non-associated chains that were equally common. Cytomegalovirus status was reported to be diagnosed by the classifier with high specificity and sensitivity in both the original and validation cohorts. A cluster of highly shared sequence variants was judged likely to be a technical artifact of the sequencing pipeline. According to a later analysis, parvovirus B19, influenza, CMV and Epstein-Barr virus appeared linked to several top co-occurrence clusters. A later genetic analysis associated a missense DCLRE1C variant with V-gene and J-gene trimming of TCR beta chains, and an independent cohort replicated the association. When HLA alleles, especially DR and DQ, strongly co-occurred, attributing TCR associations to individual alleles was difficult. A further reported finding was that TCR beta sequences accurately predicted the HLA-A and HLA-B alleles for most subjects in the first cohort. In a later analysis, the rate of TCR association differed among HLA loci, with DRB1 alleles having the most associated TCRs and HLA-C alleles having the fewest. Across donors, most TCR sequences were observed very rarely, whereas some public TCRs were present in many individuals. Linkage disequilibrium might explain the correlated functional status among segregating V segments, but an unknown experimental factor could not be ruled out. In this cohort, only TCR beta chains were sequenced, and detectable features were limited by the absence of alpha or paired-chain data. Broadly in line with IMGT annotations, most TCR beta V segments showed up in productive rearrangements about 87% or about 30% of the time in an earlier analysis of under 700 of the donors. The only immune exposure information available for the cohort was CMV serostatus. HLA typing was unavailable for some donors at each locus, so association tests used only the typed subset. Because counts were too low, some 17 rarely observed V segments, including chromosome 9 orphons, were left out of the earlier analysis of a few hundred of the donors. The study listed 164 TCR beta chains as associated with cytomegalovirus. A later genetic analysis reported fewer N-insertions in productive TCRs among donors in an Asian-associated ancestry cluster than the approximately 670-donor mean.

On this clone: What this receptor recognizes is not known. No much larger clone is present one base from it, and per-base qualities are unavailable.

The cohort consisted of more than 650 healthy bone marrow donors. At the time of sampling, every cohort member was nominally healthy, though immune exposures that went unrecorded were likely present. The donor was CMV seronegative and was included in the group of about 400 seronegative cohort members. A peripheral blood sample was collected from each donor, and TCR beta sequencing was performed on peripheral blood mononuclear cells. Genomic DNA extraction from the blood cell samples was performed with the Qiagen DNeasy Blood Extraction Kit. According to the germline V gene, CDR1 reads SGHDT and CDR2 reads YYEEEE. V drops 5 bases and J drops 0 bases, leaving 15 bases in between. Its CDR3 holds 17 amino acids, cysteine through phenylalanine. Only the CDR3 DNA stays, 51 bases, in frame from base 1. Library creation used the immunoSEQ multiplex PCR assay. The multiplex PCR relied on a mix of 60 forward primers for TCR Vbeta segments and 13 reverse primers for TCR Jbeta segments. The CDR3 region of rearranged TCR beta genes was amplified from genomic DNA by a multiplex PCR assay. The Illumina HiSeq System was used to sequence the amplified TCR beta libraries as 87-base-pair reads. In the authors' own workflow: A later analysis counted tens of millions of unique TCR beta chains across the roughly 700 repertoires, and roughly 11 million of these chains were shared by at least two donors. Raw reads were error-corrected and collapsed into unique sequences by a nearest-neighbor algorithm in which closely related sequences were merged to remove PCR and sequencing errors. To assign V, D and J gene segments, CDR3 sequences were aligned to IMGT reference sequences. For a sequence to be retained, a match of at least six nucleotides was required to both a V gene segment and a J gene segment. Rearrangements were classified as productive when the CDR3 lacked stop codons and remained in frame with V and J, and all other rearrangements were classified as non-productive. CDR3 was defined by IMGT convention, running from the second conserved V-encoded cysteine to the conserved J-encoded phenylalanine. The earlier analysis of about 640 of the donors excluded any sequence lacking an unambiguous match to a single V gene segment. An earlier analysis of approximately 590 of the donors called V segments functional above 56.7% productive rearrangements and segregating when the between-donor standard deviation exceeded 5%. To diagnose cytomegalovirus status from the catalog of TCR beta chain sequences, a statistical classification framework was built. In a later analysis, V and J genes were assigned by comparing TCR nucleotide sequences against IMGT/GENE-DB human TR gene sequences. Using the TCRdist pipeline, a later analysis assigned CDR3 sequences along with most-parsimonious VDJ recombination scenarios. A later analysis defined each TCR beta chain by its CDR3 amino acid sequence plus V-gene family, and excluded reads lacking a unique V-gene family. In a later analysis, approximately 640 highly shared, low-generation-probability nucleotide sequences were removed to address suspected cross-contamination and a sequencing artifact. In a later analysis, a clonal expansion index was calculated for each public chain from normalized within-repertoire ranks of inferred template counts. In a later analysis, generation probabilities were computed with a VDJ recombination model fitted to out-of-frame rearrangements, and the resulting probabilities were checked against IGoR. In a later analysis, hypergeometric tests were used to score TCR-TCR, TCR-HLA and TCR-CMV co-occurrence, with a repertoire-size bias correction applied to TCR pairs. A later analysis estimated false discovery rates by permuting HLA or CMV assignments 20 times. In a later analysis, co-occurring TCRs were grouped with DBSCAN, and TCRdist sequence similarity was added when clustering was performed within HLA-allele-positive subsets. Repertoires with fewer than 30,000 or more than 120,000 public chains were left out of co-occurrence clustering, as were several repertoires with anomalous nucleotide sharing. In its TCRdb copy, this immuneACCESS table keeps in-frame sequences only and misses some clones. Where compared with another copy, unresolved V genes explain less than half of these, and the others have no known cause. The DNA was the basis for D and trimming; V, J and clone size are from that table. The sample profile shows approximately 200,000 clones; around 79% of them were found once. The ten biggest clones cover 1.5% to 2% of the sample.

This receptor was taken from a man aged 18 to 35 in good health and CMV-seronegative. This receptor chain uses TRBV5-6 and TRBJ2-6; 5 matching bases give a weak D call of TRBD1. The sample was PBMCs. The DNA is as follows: TGTGCCAGCAGTCAATTGACCGACAGCTCTGGGGCCAACGTCCTGACTTTC. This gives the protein CASSQLTDSSGANVLTF.